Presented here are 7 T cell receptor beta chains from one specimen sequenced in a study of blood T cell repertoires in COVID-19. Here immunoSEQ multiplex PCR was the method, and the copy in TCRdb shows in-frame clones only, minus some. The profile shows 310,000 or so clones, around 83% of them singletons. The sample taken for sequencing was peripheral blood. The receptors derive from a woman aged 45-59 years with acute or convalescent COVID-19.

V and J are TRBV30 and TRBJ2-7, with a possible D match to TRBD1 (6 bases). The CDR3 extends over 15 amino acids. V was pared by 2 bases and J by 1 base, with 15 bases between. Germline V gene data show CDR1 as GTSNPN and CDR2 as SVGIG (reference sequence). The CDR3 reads CAWSQGTDFSYEQYF. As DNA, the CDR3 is TGTGCCTGGAGTCAGGGGACCGATTTTTCCTACGAGCAGTACTTC.

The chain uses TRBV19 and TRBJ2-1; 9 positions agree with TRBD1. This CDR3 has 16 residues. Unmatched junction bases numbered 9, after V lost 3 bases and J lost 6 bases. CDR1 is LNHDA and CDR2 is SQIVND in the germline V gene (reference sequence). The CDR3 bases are TGTGCCAGTAGTATCGCCCCGGGACAGGGAGTCAATGAGCAGTTCTTC. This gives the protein CASSIAPGQGVNEQFF.

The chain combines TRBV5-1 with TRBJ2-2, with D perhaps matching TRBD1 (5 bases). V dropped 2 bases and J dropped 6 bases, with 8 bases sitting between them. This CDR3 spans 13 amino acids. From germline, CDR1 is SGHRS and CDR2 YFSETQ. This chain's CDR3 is CASSFQGPGELFF. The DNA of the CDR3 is TGCGCCAGCAGCTTCCAGGGTCCCGGGGAGCTGTTTTTT. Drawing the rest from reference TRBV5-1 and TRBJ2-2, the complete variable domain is KAGVTQTPRYLIKTRGQQVTLSCSPISGHRSVSWYQQTPGQGLQFLFEYFSETQRNKGNFPGRFSGRQFSNSRSEMNVSTLELGDSALYLCASSFQGPGELFFGEGSRLTVL.

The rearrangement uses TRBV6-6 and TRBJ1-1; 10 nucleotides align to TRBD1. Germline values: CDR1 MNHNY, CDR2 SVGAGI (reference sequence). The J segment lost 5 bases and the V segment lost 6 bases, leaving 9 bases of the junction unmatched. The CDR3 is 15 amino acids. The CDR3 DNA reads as TGTGCCAGCAGCCGGGACAGGGGAGGGGGGACTGAAGCTTTCTTT. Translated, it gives CASSRDRGGGTEAFF.

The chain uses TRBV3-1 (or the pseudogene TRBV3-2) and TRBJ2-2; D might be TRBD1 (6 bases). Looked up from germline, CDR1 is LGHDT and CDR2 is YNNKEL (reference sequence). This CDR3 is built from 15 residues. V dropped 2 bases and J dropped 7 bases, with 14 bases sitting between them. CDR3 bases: TGTGCCAGCAGCCAACAAGGGGGAGTTAACGGGGAGCTGTTTTTT. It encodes CASSQQGGVNGELFF.

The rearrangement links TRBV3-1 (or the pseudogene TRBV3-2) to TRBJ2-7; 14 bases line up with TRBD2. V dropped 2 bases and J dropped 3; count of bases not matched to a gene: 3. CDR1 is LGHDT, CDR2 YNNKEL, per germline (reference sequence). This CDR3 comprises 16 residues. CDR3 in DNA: TGTGCCAGCAGCCAAAGGGGGACTAGCGGGAGCTACGAGCAGTACTTC. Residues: CASSQRGTSGSYEQYF.

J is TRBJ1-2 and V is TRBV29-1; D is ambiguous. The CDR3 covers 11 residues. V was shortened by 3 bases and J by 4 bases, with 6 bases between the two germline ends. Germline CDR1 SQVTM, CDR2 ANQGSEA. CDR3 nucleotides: TGCAGCGTTGACAGTTTCTATGGCTACACCTTC. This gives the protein CSVDSFYGYTF.